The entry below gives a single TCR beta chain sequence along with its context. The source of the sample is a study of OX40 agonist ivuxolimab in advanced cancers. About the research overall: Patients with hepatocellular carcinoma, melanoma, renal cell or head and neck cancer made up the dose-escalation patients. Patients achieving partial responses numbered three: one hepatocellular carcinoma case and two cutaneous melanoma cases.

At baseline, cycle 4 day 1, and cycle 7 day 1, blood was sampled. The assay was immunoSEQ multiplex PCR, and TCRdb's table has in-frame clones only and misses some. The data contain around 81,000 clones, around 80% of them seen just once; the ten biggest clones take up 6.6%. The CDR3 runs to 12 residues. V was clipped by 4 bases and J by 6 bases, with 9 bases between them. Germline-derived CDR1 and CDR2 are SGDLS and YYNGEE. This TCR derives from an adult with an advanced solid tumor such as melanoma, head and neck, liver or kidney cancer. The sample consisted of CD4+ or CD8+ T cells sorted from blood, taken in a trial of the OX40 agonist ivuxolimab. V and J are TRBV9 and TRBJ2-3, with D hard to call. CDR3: CASSLDGDTQYF. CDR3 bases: TGTGCCAGCAGCCTAGATGGGGATACGCAGTATTTT.